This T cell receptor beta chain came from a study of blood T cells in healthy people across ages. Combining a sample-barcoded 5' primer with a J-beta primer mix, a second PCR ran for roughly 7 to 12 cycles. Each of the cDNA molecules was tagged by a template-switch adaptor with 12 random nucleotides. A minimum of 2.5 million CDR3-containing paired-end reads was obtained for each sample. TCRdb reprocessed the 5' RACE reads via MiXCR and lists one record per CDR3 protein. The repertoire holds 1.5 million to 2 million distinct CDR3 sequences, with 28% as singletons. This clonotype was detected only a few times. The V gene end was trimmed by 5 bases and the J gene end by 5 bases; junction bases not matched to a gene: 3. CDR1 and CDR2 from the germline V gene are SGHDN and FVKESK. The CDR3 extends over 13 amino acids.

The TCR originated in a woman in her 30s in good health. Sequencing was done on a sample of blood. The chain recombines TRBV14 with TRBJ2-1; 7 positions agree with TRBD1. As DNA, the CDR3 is TGTGCCAGCAGCAGACAGGGCCACAATGAGCAGTTCTTC. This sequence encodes CASSRQGHNEQFF.